This T cell receptor (beta chain) came from a study of blood T cell repertoires in COVID-19. Profiling relied on immunoSEQ multiplex PCR, and the TCRdb table lists in-frame clones only, not all of them. The data show approximately 450,000 clones, 80% to 90% seen once. This CDR3 is 18 amino acids long. This sequence joins TRBV21-1 and TRBJ2-1; TRBD2, the D gene given by the table, was not confirmed from the DNA. TRBV21-1 counts as a pseudogene. The source is a man aged 25-45 years who had recovered from COVID-19. The source material was PBMCs or T cells enriched from blood (not recorded which). CDR3 sequence: CASSSPSRTSGIQNEQFF. The CDR3 DNA reads TGTGCCAGCAGCAGCCCATCTAGGACTAGCGGGATTCAGAATGAGCAGTTCTTC.